The T cell receptor (beta chain) under discussion was sequenced for a study of blood T cell repertoires in COVID-19. Study-wide background: T cells, B-cell-depleted T cells, or PBMCs provided the cDNA or gDNA that served as material.

Original analysis: Amplification with reference gene primers provided the estimates of nucleated cell counts. Data came from immunoSEQ multiplex PCR; TCRdb stores just in-frame clones and leaves some out. From that table come the V and J calls and clone size; the DNA was used to work out D and trimming. The sample carries around 470,000 clones, 75% to 90% recorded once. Germline lookup yields CDR1 LGHNT and CDR2 FRNRAP. V shed 5 bases and J 2 bases; nucleotides not matched to a gene: 5. The CDR3 loop spans 16 amino acids. Patients of the Seattle cohort, enrolled during active infection, were followed longitudinally.

The sequence was collected from a man aged 18 to 29 with COVID-19, enrolled during active disease. Sequenced input: peripheral blood. The rearrangement uses TRBV12-5 and TRBJ2-3; 12 nucleotides match TRBD2. The CDR3 sequence is CASGGGTSGFTDTQYF. The DNA of the CDR3 is TGTGCTAGTGGTGGGGGGACTAGCGGGTTCACAGATACGCAGTATTTT.